The present entry profiles one TCR beta chain with its context. The antigen is not known. These data belong to a study of CD8 T cell repertoires and HIV-1 epitope variants. Trimming removed 4 bases from V and 5 bases from J, with 2 bases in between. In germline, CDR1 is SGHAT, CDR2 FQNNGV. This CDR3 has 11 amino acids. Data came from immunoSEQ multiplex PCR; TCRdb stores just in-frame clones and leaves some out. This table has thousands of clones, about 65% appearing once. This TCR derives from a male donor with HIV. The rearrangement links TRBV11-2 to TRBJ1-4; D is undetermined. The sequenced sample consisted of cultured CD8+ T cells derived from PBMCs. Here the CDR3 reads CASSSNEKLFF. As DNA, the CDR3 is TGTGCCAGCAGCTCCAATGAAAAACTGTTTTTT.